Listed here are 23 T cell receptor beta chains from one sample, sequenced in a study of blood T cell repertoires in COVID-19. Only in-frame clones appear in the TCRdb table, and some are missing; sequencing was by immunoSEQ multiplex PCR. The sample has fewer than 600,000 clones, more than 75% seen once. The sequencing sample was made of PBMCs or T cells enriched from blood (not recorded which). The source of these receptors is a woman between 40 and 55 years old who had recovered from COVID-19.

The chain links TRBV7-8 to TRBJ2-7; 13 nucleotides align to TRBD2. The CDR3 totals 18 residues. Germline V gene lookup returns CDR1 SGHVS and CDR2 FQNEAQ. The V and J ends lost 3 bases and 3 bases, in that order; junction bases with no gene match: 11. CDR3 loop: CASSFPQLAGGLYYEQYF. The DNA of the CDR3 is TGTGCCAGCAGCTTTCCTCAACTAGCGGGAGGGCTTTACTACGAGCAGTACTTC.

The chain carries TRBV6-5 and TRBJ1-6; 8 bases fit TRBD1. V trimming: 2 bases; J trimming: 9 bases; junction bases outside the gene matches: 6. The CDR3 runs to 15 residues. Germline assignment: CDR1 MNHEY and CDR2 SVGAGI. This CDR3 is CASSYEGRGLSPLHF. In nucleotides, the CDR3 is TGTGCCAGCAGTTACGAAGGCAGGGGGCTTTCACCCCTCCACTTT.

This clone was seen just once. This rearrangement joins TRBV4-3 to TRBJ2-7; the D gene is possibly TRBD2 (5 bases). The CDR3 contains 16 residues. CDR1 and CDR2 from the germline V gene are LGHNA and YSLEER. Trimming cost V 2 bases and J 3 bases, with 17 bases left between them. This CDR3 is CASSQNVEEEDYEQYF. The CDR3 DNA reads as TGCGCCAGCAGCCAAAATGTGGAGGAAGAGGACTACGAGCAGTACTTC.

This chain joins TRBV5-4 and TRBJ1-4; 8 bases are a match to TRBD1. The J segment lost 5 bases and the V segment lost 4 bases, leaving 4 bases of the junction unmatched. The CDR3 has 14 residues. Germline V CDR1 and CDR2: SGHNT, YYREEE (reference sequence). Here the CDR3 DNA reads TGTGCCAGCAGCCGGACAGGGATAAATGAAAAACTGTTTTTT. This codes for CASSRTGINEKLFF.

The rearrangement uses TRBV29-1 and TRBJ2-3; TRBD1 agrees at 9 bases. V shed 4 bases, J shed 5 bases, and the junction held 4 bases outside the gene matches. CDR3 length equals 13 residues. The V gene's germline CDR1 is SQVTM and CDR2 ANQGSEA. The CDR3 coding sequence is TGCAGCGTTGGGACAGGGGAGGTAGATACGCAGTATTTT. Protein: CSVGTGEVDTQYF.

V gene TRBV5-1 combines with J gene TRBJ2-5, with TRBD1 matching over 7 bases. In germline, CDR1 is SGHRS, CDR2 YFSETQ. V dropped 4 bases and J dropped 4; count of bases not matched to a gene: 7. CDR3 length: 14 residues. The CDR3 loop is CASSRDRVSETQYF. The CDR3 region has the DNA TGCGCCAGCAGCCGAGACAGGGTTTCAGAGACCCAGTACTTC.

CDR3: CSVEVRVDEKLFF. CDR3 DNA: TGCAGCGTTGAAGTCAGGGTCGATGAAAAACTGTTTTTT. The rearrangement links TRBV29-1 to TRBJ1-4, with a possible D match to TRBD1 (5 bases). CDR1 is SQVTM, CDR2 ANQGSEA, per germline. Deletions cut 1 base from V and 6 bases from J, with 9 bases between. The CDR3 runs 13 residues. The whole variable domain, remainder taken from reference TRBV29-1 and TRBJ1-4, is SAVISQKPSRDICQRGTSLTIQCQVDSQVTMMFWYRQQPGQSLTLIATANQGSEATYESGFVIDKFPISRPNLTFSTLTVSNMSPEDSSIYLCSVEVRVDEKLFFGSGTQLSVL.

The DNA of the CDR3 is TGTGCCTGGACCCTTCCCGGGGGTTCTGGAAACACCATATATTTT. Protein: CAWTLPGGSGNTIYF. This sequence joins TRBV30 and TRBJ1-3, with D tentatively TRBD1 (5 bases). Germline lookup yields CDR1 GTSNPN and CDR2 SVGIG (reference sequence). This CDR3 spans 15 amino acids. Trimming removed 4 bases at V and 1 base at J, with 14 bases between.

CDR3 in amino acids: CASSQMKKSSYEQYF. The CDR3 DNA is TGTGCCAGCAGCCAAATGAAGAAGAGCTCCTACGAGCAGTACTTC. This chain links TRBV4-2 with TRBJ2-7, with D unclear. Germline V gene sequence: CDR1 LGHNA, CDR2 YNFKEQ. The V end lost 2 bases, the J end lost 0 bases, and 11 bases lay between the germline ends. This CDR3 spans 15 amino acids.

The chain has TRBV6-1 and TRBJ1-1; no clear D. Germline lookup yields CDR1 MNHNS and CDR2 SASEGT. This CDR3 is built from 13 residues. The V gene lost 1 base and the J gene lost 8 bases, with 11 bases spanning the gap. The CDR3 DNA reads TGTGCCAGCAGTGAAGGATCGGTTGAGGAAGCTTTCTTT. Protein: CASSEGSVEEAFF.

The chain recombines TRBV7-2 with TRBJ2-7; 7 positions agree with TRBD2. The CDR3 contains 14 residues. V lost 5 bases and J lost 2; bases outside the gene matches: 6. Germline lookup yields CDR1 SGHTA and CDR2 FQGNSA. CDR3: CASSRSGITYEQYF. Written as DNA, the CDR3 is TGTGCCAGCAGCCGGAGCGGGATCACCTACGAGCAGTACTTC.

The genes are TRBV28 and TRBJ2-6, with TRBD1 identical over 12 bases. Per germline, CDR1 MDHEN and CDR2 SYDVKM. V shed 3 bases and J 1 base; nucleotides not matched to a gene: 4. This CDR3 spans 18 amino acids. The DNA for the CDR3 is TGTGCCAGCAGTTTGAGGGACAGGGGGCCTTCTGGGGCCAACGTCCTGACTTTC. It codes for CASSLRDRGPSGANVLTF.

This rearrangement joins TRBV5-1 to TRBJ1-2; 7 nucleotides agree with TRBD1. Unmatched junction bases numbered 4, after V lost 3 bases and J lost 5 bases. This CDR3 is built from 13 residues. CDR1 is SGHRS, CDR2 YFSETQ, per germline. This CDR3 is CASSSRQGYGYTF. The CDR3, as DNA: TGCGCCAGCAGCTCCAGACAGGGTTATGGCTACACCTTC.

The V gene is TRBV6-4, the J gene TRBJ1-1, with unresolved D. V lost 2 bases, J lost 4 bases, and 5 bases lay in between. The length of the CDR3 is 12 residues. CDR1 is MRHNA and CDR2 is SNTAGT in the germline V gene. The DNA for the CDR3 is TGTGCCAGCAGTGACGAGGGCACTGAAGCTTTCTTT. This translates into CASSDEGTEAFF.

DNA of the CDR3: TGTGCCAGCAGCAACGCTTTACGCAGGGCTAACTATGGCTACACCTTC. It encodes CASSNALRRANYGYTF. The rearrangement links TRBV5-6 to TRBJ1-2; TRBD1 is a possible D gene (5 bases). The germline CDR1 and CDR2 sequences are SGHDT and YYEEEE. V was pared by 4 bases and J by 0 bases, with 16 bases between. The CDR3 totals 16 residues.

The count of this clone is one. The gene calls are TRBV3-1 (or the pseudogene TRBV3-2) and TRBJ2-5, with 13 bases that match TRBD2. Per germline, CDR1 LGHDT and CDR2 YNNKEL (reference sequence). Trimming at V came to 4 bases and at J to 5 bases, leaving 7 bases not matched to a gene. The CDR3 covers 16 residues. In nucleotides, the CDR3 is TGTGCCAGCAGCCCGGGACTAGCGGGAAGTGAGGAGACCCAGTACTTC. This translates into CASSPGLAGSEETQYF.

V gene TRBV6-5 combines with J gene TRBJ2-5; 8 positions match TRBD1. Losses at the gene ends were 6 bases for V and 5 bases for J; bases not matched to a gene: 5. The CDR3 runs to 13 residues. Per the germline V gene, CDR1 is MNHEY and CDR2 is SVGAGI. The CDR3 loop is CASSRQGRETQYF. CDR3 coding DNA: TGTGCCAGCAGCCGACAGGGGCGGGAGACCCAGTACTTC.

V usage is TRBV18 and J usage is TRBJ2-3; D is possibly TRBD2 (5 bases). V was trimmed by 3 bases and J by 1 base, leaving 11 bases between them. The CDR3 extends over 15 amino acids. Germline V gives CDR1 KGHSH, CDR2 LQKENI. The DNA of the CDR3 is TGTGCCAGCTCACCTGCGGGTATTGGCACAGATACGCAGTATTTT. Encoded protein: CASSPAGIGTDTQYF.

This chain connects TRBV29-1 to TRBJ2-5; 10 bases line up with TRBD1. The germline V gene encodes CDR1 SQVTM and CDR2 ANQGSEA. Germline trimming cut 6 bases from V and 5 bases from J; bases unmatched to any gene: 9. This CDR3 region has 14 residues. The CDR3 loop is CSVRDRGGGETQYF. In nucleotides, the CDR3 is TGCAGCGTCCGGGACAGGGGAGGCGGGGAGACCCAGTACTTC.

The DNA for the CDR3 is TGTGCCAGCTCGCGCAGACAGGGGCGCCTTGAGCAACTGTTTTTT. Its translation: CASSRRQGRLEQLFF. This chain connects TRBV18 to TRBJ1-4; 8 bases agree with TRBD1. This CDR3 comprises 15 residues. Germline V gene lookup returns CDR1 KGHSH and CDR2 LQKENI. V lost 6 bases to trimming and J lost 12 bases; unmatched junction nucleotides: 15.

This sequence joins TRBV20-1 and TRBJ2-1, with 7 bases lining up with TRBD2. This CDR3 spans 14 amino acids. With V trimmed by 3 bases and J by 3 bases, 5 bases remained unmatched. CDR1 and CDR2 from the germline V gene are DFQATT and SNEGSKA (reference sequence). The CDR3 loop reads CSASWREYYNEQFF. CDR3 coding DNA: TGCAGTGCTAGTTGGCGGGAGTACTACAATGAGCAGTTCTTC.

The rearrangement joins TRBV11-3 to TRBJ2-1; a possible D gene is TRBD1 (7 bases). Trimming removed 4 bases from V and 2 bases from J, with 12 bases in between. Germline CDR1 reads SGHNT; CDR2 reads YENEEA. This CDR3 spans 15 amino acids. The CDR3 DNA is TGTGCCAGCAGCTGGCGGGACAGTACCTACAATGAGCAGTTCTTC. This encodes CASSWRDSTYNEQFF.

The genes are TRBV30 and TRBJ2-1, with 8 nucleotides matching TRBD2. Germline loops: CDR1 GTSNPN, CDR2 SVGIG (reference sequence). The V and J ends lost 1 base and 14 bases, in that order; junction bases with no gene match: 7. The CDR3 spans 12 residues. The CDR3 DNA is TGTGCCTGGAGTGCTGGACTAGCAGGAAAGTTCTTC. Amino acids: CAWSAGLAGKFF.